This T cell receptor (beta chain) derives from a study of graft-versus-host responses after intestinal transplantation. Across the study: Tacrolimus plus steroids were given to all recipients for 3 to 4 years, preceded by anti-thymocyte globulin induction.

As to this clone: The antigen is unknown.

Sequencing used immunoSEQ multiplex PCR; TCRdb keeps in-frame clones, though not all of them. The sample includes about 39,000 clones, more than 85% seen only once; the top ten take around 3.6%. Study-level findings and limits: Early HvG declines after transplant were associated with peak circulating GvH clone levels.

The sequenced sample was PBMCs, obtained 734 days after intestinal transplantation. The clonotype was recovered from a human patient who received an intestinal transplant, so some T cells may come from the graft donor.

Here the CDR3 DNA reads TGTGCCAGCAGAAGGGGAACTTATCAGCCCCAGCATTTT. It translates to CASRRGTYQPQHF. The chain couples TRBV9 to TRBJ1-5; TRBD1 might be the D (5 bases). The CDR3 runs 13 residues. From germline, CDR1 is SGDLS and CDR2 YYNGEE. V dropped 5 bases and J dropped 5 bases, with 11 bases sitting between them.